This T cell receptor (beta chain) was retrieved from a study of molecular identifiers for immune sequencing clone quantification. General observations from the study: In naive cells, clones above 20 RNA copies held under 1% of molecules, whereas in effector cells they held over 98%.

With 10%, 30% or 50% of RNA, about 20,000 to 1,100,000 naive CD8 T cells were sequenced. CD8+CD4-CCR7+CD45RA+ cells were sorted as naive CD8 T cells. Germline V CDR1 and CDR2: SGHRS, YFSETQ. This CDR3 is 14 amino acids long. Preparation of the bulk TCR libraries relied on previously described methods and listed TCR primers. TCRdb redid the calling of the PCR reads with MiXCR, one entry per CDR3 protein. The sample comprises approximately 500,000 distinct CDR3 sequences, 25% of which are singletons, and around 0.8% rests with the top ten. As concerns this clonotype: Its antigen remains unknown. At one of its ends the junction is not consistent with the germline gene, which may arise from a read error.

This sequence originates from a human donor in good health. Some libraries in this study had Jurkat cell RNA spiked in. The chain couples TRBV5-1 to TRBJ2-7, with D maybe TRBD2 (5 bases). The sequencing sample was made of naive CD8+ T cells from blood, with Jurkat cell RNA spiked in. The subset denotes: FACS-sorted CD8+CD4-CCR7+CD45RA+ naive T cells. CDR3 coding DNA: TGCGCCAGCAGCCACGAACTGGGCAGCTGGGAGCAGTGCTTC. Translated: CASSHELGSWEQCF.